Below, 19 T cell receptor beta chains from the same sample are listed, as sequenced in a study of T cell repertoires in cytomegalovirus infection. Each CDR3 protein is one row after TCRdb ran MiXCR on the reads. The sample lists approximately 730,000 distinct CDR3 sequences; about 29% were seen once. Their antigens remain unidentified. This sample comprised cultured CD8+ T cells from PBMCs, obtained from culture after CMV antigen stimulation. These receptors originate from a human donor in good health (CMV status not recorded). Some clones in this sample may be carry-over from other donors' samples.

The rearrangement links TRBV27 to TRBJ2-7; D uncertain. Germline V gene sequence: CDR1 MNHEY, CDR2 SMNVEV (reference sequence). The CDR3 contains 16 residues. Trimming pared 3 bases from V and 1 base from J, leaving 16 bases between. The CDR3 region is CASSFQTPFGSYEQYF. CDR3 nucleotide sequence: TGTGCCAGCAGTTTCCAGACACCCTTCGGATCCTACGAGCAGTACTTC.

This sequence joins TRBV25-1 and TRBJ1-2; the match to TRBD1 covers 9 bases. Per germline, CDR1 MGHDK and CDR2 SYGVNS. The trim removed 8 bases at V and 7 bases at J, leaving 11 bases unmatched. CDR3 length equals 14 residues. CDR3 loop: CASRPGQGFSGYTF. The CDR3 DNA is TGTGCCAGCCGACCGGGACAGGGATTCTCTGGCTACACCTTC.

This clonotype was detected only a few times. The chain has TRBV6-5 and TRBJ2-2; D might be TRBD1 or TRBD2, each matching 5 bases. The CDR3 loop spans 15 amino acids. Per the germline V gene, CDR1 is MNHEY and CDR2 is SVGAGI. The V end was cut by 6 bases, the J end by 1 base, with 12 bases between. CDR3 sequence reads: CASSHRGRNTGELFF. Here the CDR3 DNA reads TGTGCCAGCAGCCATAGGGGACGGAACACCGGGGAGCTGTTTTTT.

V gene TRBV6-2 or TRBV6-3 combines with J gene TRBJ2-5; D gene ambiguous. Germline values: CDR1 MNHEY, CDR2 SVGEGT. The CDR3 is 16 amino acids. Trimming cost V 4 bases and J 0 bases, with 15 bases left between them. CDR3 region: CASSSMDATHQETQYF. The CDR3 DNA reads TGTGCCAGCAGTTCCATGGACGCAACGCACCAAGAGACCCAGTACTTC.

About this clonotype itself: Since a much larger clone is just one base distant, this may be a read error. The gene calls are TRBV12-3 or TRBV12-4 and TRBJ1-5; 7 nucleotides align to TRBD1. The CDR3 sequence is 14 residues long. CDR3 region: CASRPSGGGQPRHF. As DNA, the CDR3 is TGTGCCAGCAGACCTTCAGGGGGTGGTCAGCCCCGGCATTTT.

Only a few counts were recorded for this clonotype. The chain has TRBV4-3 and TRBJ2-6, with D perhaps TRBD2 (5 bases). In germline, CDR1 is LGHNA, CDR2 YSLEER. The CDR3 runs 18 residues. V shed 1 base and J shed 0 bases, with 13 bases lying between them. The CDR3 spells CASSQAGRSLSGANVLTF. As DNA, the CDR3 is TGCGCCAGCAGCCAAGCGGGAAGGAGCCTCTCTGGGGCCAACGTCCTGACTTTC.

This clonotype came up a few times. This chain links TRBV28 with TRBJ1-5; D possibly corresponds to TRBD1 (5 bases). This CDR3 region has 15 residues. V lost 1 base and J lost 5, with 12 bases in between. Germline loops: CDR1 MDHEN, CDR2 SYDVKM. CDR3 bases: TGTGCCAGCAGTTTATTGCGGGACCTCTATCAGCCCCAGCATTTT. Translated: CASSLLRDLYQPQHF.

The chain recombines TRBV28 with TRBJ2-6; tentative D call: TRBD1 (6 bases). The germline gives CDR1 MDHEN, CDR2 SYDVKM. This CDR3 has 17 amino acids. Trimming took 6 bases from V and 0 from J, leaving 15 bases between them. This CDR3 reads CASSLMQDSSGANVLTF. The CDR3 nucleotides are TGTGCCAGCAGCCTTATGCAGGACAGCTCTGGGGCCAACGTCCTGACTTTC. Full variable domain (rest looked up from reference TRBV28 and TRBJ2-6): DVKVTQSSRYLVKRTGEKVFLECVQDMDHENMFWYRQDPGLGLRLIYFSYDVKMKEKGDIPEGYSVSREKKERFSLILESASTNQTSMYLCASSLMQDSSGANVLTFGAGSRLTVL.

V gene TRBV6-8 combines with J gene TRBJ2-5, with TRBD1 matching over 11 bases. The trim removed 7 bases at V and 5 bases at J, leaving 18 bases unmatched. The germline gives CDR1 MNHGY, CDR2 SAAAGT. The CDR3 covers 18 residues. This chain's CDR3 is CASIDRGSYGQGAETQYF. CDR3 nucleotide sequence: TGTGCCAGCATCGACCGGGGCAGTTACGGACAGGGGGCTGAGACCCAGTACTTC.

J is TRBJ2-3 and V is TRBV7-9; TRBD2 agrees at 12 bases. V shed 5 bases and J 6 bases; nucleotides not matched to a gene: 18. CDR3 length: 19 amino acids. Looked up from germline, CDR1 is SEHNR and CDR2 is FQNEAQ (reference sequence). CDR3 DNA sequence: TGTGCCAGCAGCACACTCAGACTAGCGGGGGCCCCCGACGCGGATACGCAGTATTTT. Its translation: CASSTLRLAGAPDADTQYF.

This clonotype was recorded a few times. The chain links TRBV9 to TRBJ2-2; D tentatively reads TRBD1 or TRBD2 (6 bases each). Germline CDR1 is SGDLS and CDR2 is YYNGEE. The V and J ends lost 2 bases and 4 bases respectively, with 12 bases between them. The CDR3 covers 15 residues. The CDR3 sequence: CASSVGGGPTGELFF. The DNA of the CDR3 is TGTGCCAGCAGCGTCGGAGGGGGACCCACCGGGGAGCTGTTTTTT. Together with reference TRBV9 and TRBJ2-2, the CDR3 gives the full variable domain: DSGVTQTPKHLITATGQRVTLRCSPRSGDLSVYWYQQSLDQGLQFLIQYYNGEERAKGNILERFSAQQFPDLHSELNLSSLELGDSALYFCASSVGGGPTGELFFGEGSRLTVL.

This clonotype showed up just a few times. This sequence joins TRBV12-5 and TRBJ1-4; D uncertain. CDR1 is LGHNT and CDR2 is FRNRAP in the germline V gene. CDR3 length: 16 residues. Trimming took off 1 base at V and 0 bases at J, with 9 bases between the two ends. In DNA, the CDR3 is TGTGCTAGTGGTTTGGGCAGCGCCTCAACTAATGAAAAACTGTTTTTT. It encodes CASGLGSASTNEKLFF. Using reference TRBV12-5 and TRBJ1-4 for the parts outside the CDR3, the full variable domain is DARVTQTPRHKVTEMGQEVTMRCQPILGHNTVFWYRQTMMQGLELLAYFRNRAPLDDSGMPKDRFSAEMPDATLATLKIQPSEPRDSAVYFCASGLGSASTNEKLFFGSGTQLSVL.

This clonotype has only a few counts. The rearrangement links TRBV5-4 to TRBJ1-2; D might be TRBD1 (5 bases). The CDR3 totals 12 residues. The V gene's germline CDR1 is SGHNT and CDR2 YYREEE (reference sequence). Trimming stripped 7 bases from V and 6 bases from J, with 13 bases between. CDR3 sequence reads: CASFSGTDGYTF. For the CDR3, the DNA is TGTGCCAGCTTTTCCGGGACGGATGGCTACACCTTC. The complete variable domain, with remaining parts taken from reference TRBV5-4 and TRBJ1-2, reads ETGVTQSPTHLIKTRGQQVTLRCSSQSGHNTVSWYQQALGQGPQFIFQYYREEENGRGNFPPRFSGLQFPNYSSELNVNALELDDSALYLCASFSGTDGYTFGSGTRLTVV.

Only a few counts were recorded for this clonotype. The chain is built from TRBV27 and TRBJ2-5; 11 positions match TRBD1. Germline-derived CDR1 and CDR2 are MNHEY and SMNVEV (reference sequence). This CDR3 is built from 18 residues. V was pared by 8 bases and J by 1 base, with 15 bases of the junction left unmatched. The CDR3 loop is CASHNRTGGRSLQETQYF. As DNA, the CDR3 is TGTGCCAGCCATAACCGGACAGGGGGCAGGAGTCTCCAAGAGACCCAGTACTTC.

This clonotype showed up just once. Here the CDR3 omits its conserved ending phenylalanine or tryptophan, so a read error is the likely source. The chain has TRBV7-3 and TRBJ2-5; TRBD1 is a possible D gene (6 bases). This CDR3 spans 14 amino acids. From germline, CDR1 is SGHTA and CDR2 FQGTGA. Trimming took off 7 bases at V and 4 bases at J, with 16 bases between the two ends. The CDR3 sequence: CASINRVEGETQYS. The CDR3 DNA is TGTGCCAGCATTAACAGGGTAGAGGGAGAGACCCAGTACTCC.

This clonotype came up a few times. The gene calls are TRBV27 and TRBJ1-6; a possible D gene is TRBD1 (6 bases). CDR1 and CDR2 (germline): MNHEY, SMNVEV (reference sequence). The CDR3 runs to 15 residues. V gave up 3 bases and J gave up 3 bases, with 9 bases separating them. The DNA for the CDR3 is TGTGCCAGCAGTTTCGAGGGGGGCTATAATTCACCCCTCCACTTT. This codes for CASSFEGGYNSPLHF.

This clonotype has more than one count but fewer than ten. This sequence joins TRBV6-5 and TRBJ2-1; 7 bases agree with TRBD1. The CDR3 loop spans 16 amino acids. V lost 2 bases, J lost 5 bases, and 9 bases stayed unmatched. Germline V lookup: CDR1 MNHEY, CDR2 SVGAGI. The CDR3 protein is CASSYLSGQSNNEQFF. CDR3 coding DNA: TGTGCCAGCAGTTACCTATCGGGACAGTCAAACAATGAGCAGTTCTTC.

In this sample, this clonotype turned up a few times. V and J are TRBV5-6 and TRBJ2-1; D may match TRBD1 or TRBD2 (5 bases each). V lost 4 bases and J lost 10, with 18 bases in between. The CDR3 spans 14 residues. The germline V gene encodes CDR1 SGHDT and CDR2 YYEEEE. The DNA of the CDR3 is TGTGCCAGCAGCCTCCGGGACGTCCCCCGCGAGCAGTTCTTC. Its translation: CASSLRDVPREQFF.

The rearrangement links TRBV10-3 to TRBJ1-2, with 10 bases identical to TRBD1. This CDR3 has 16 amino acids. Germline CDR1 is ENHRY and CDR2 is SYGVKD. Germline trimming cut 6 bases from V and 3 bases from J; bases unmatched to any gene: 10. The CDR3 DNA reads as TGTGCCATCAGCCCCGGGACAGGGGAGGATTACTATGGCTACACCTTC. This translates into CAISPGTGEDYYGYTF.